This T cell receptor beta chain is from a study of T-cell memory formation after mild COVID-19. Study-level points and caveats: While clones contracting from day 15 to 85 were balanced between CD4 and CD8, later expanders leaned CD4+. Those CD4+ clones that contracted were mainly in CM and EM (CD8+ ones in EMRA). SARS-CoV-2 specificity of second-wave clones peaking day 37 was unconfirmed.

This clonotype was detected only a few times. The antigen remains unidentified. From 5'RACE with constant-segment primers came TCR alpha and TCR beta cDNA libraries that carried sample barcodes and UMIs. TCRdb independently ran MiXCR on the 5' RACE reads; one entry per CDR3 protein. The top ten clones hold 12% of a sample with about 560,000 distinct CDR3 sequences, roughly 18% of them seen once. This CDR3 region has 15 residues. The V end was cut by 3 bases, the J end by 0 bases, with 10 bases between. Looked up from germline, CDR1 is SGHTA and CDR2 is FQGTGA. The origin of this receptor is an adult woman who had mild COVID-19 (a few samples of this study predate the infection). Cell type and time point are not known. The chain carries TRBV7-3 and TRBJ2-3, with D tentatively TRBD2 (5 bases). The sequenced material came from PBMCs or a T cell subset sorted from them (not recorded which). CDR3: CASSFGVASTDTQYF. DNA of the CDR3: TGTGCCAGCAGCTTCGGGGTGGCTAGCACAGATACGCAGTATTTT.